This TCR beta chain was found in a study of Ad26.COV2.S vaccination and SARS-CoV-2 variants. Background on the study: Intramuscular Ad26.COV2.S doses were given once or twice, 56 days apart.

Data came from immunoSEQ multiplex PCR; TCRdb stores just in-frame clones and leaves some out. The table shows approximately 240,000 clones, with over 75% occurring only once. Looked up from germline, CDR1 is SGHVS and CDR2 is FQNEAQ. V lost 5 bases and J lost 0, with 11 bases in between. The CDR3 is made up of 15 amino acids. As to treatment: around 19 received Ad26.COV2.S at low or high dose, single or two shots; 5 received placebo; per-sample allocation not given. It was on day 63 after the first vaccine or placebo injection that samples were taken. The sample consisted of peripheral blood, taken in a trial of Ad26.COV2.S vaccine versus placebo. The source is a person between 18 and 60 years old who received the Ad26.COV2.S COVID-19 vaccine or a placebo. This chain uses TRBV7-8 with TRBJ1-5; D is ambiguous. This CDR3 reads CASSPLRYSNQPQHF. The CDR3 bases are TGTGCCAGCAGCCCACTGCGGTATAGCAATCAGCCCCAGCATTTT.